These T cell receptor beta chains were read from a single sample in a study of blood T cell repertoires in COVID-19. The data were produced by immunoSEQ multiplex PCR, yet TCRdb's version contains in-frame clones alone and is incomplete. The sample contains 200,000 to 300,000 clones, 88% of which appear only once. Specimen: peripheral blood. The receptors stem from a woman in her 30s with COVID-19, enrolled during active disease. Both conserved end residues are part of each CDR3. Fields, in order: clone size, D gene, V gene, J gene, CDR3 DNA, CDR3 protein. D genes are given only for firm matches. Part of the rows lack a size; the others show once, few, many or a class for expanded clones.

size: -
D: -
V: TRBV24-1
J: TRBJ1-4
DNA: TGTGCCACCAGTGATCGGGGAGGGGCTAATGAAAAACTGTTTTTT
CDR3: CATSDRGGANEKLFF

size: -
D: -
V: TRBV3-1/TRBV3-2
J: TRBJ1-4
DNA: TGTGCCAGCAGCCAAGATCCGGGACAACATGAAAAACTGTTTTTT
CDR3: CASSQDPGQHEKLFF

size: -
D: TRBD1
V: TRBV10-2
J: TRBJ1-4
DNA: TGCGCCAGCAGGGACGGGACAGGGAGCGGGTTAGCGGGTGAAAAACTGTTTTTT
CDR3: CASRDGTGSGLAGEKLFF

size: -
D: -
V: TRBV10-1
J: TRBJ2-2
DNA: TGCGCCAGCAGCTTTTCCGGCACCGGGGAGCTGTTTTTT
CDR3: CASSFSGTGELFF

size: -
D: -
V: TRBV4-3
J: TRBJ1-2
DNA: TGCGCCAGCAGCCAAGAGAGAGGGAACTATGGCTACACCTTC
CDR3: CASSQERGNYGYTF

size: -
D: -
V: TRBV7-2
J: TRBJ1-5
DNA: TGTGCCAGCAGCACTTACGCCTATAGCAATCAGCCCCAGCATTTT
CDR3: CASSTYAYSNQPQHF

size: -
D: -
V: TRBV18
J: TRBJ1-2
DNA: TGTGCCAGCTCACCGTCGGGCCCACAGGCAATCGCCGAATCGGGCTACACCTTC
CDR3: CASSPSGPQAIAESGYTF

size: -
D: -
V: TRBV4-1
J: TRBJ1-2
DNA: TGCGCCAGCAGCCAAGACCCCAGGGGCACATCTTCGGAGGGCTACACCTTC
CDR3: CASSQDPRGTSSEGYTF

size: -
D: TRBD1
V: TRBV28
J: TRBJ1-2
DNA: TGTGCCAGCAGTTTATCGCGACAGGGCTATGGCTACACCTTC
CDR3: CASSLSRQGYGYTF

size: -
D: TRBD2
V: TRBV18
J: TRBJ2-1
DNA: TGTGCCAGCTCACCACTTAGCGGGTCTGGGCACAATGAGCAGTTCTTC
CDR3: CASSPLSGSGHNEQFF

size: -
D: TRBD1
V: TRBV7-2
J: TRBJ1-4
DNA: TGTGCCAGCAGCCGTACAGGGGACGAAAAACTGTTTTTT
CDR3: CASSRTGDEKLFF

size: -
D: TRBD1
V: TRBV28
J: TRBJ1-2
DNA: TGTGCCAGCAGTTCTCAGCAGGGGGCACGAGGCTACACCTTC
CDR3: CASSSQQGARGYTF

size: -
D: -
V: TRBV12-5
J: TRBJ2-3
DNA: TGTGCTAGTGGCCAGACAGGCCCCACAGATACGCAGTATTTT
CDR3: CASGQTGPTDTQYF

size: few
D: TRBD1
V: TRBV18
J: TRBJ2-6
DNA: TGTGCCAGCTCACCACCGCACCTGACAGGGATTTCTGGGGCCAACGTCCTGACTTTC
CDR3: CASSPPHLTGISGANVLTF

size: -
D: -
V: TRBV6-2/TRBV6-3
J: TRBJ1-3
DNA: TGTGCCAGCAGTTATGGCCCTTCTGGAAACACCATATATTTT
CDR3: CASSYGPSGNTIYF

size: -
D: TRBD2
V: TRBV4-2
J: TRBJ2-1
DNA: TGTGCCAGCAGCCAGGGGACTAGCGGGGGTTACAATGAGCAGTTCTTC
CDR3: CASSQGTSGGYNEQFF

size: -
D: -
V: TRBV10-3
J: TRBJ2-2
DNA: TGTGCCATCAAAAGGGAGACCGGGGAGCTGTTTTTT
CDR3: CAIKRETGELFF

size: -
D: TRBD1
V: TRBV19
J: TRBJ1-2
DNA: TGTGCCAGTAGTACCCCGGACAGGGGGATGTATGGCTACACCTTC
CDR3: CASSTPDRGMYGYTF

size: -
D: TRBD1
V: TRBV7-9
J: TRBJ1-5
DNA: TGTGCCAGCAGTCAAACAGGGGGTTTAACGGATAGCAATCAGCCCCAGCATTTT
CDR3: CASSQTGGLTDSNQPQHF

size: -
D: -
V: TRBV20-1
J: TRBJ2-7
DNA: TGCAGTGCTAGTGGAGCTACCTACGAGCAGTACTTC
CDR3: CSASGATYEQYF

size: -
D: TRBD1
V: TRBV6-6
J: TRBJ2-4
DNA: TGTGCCAGCAGTCGATCCGGGACAGGTGCCGCCATTCAGTACTTC
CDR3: CASSRSGTGAAIQYF

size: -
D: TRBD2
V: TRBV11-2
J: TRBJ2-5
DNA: TGTGCCAGCAGCCGACTAGCGGGGTCCCCTACTAGACCCCAAGAGACCCAGTACTTC
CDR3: CASSRLAGSPTRPQETQYF

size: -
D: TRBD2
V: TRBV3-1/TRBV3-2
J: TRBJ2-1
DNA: TGTGCCAGCAGCCAAGACCCACGCCCATTAGCGGGGGGCAACAATGAGCAGTTCTTC
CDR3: CASSQDPRPLAGGNNEQFF

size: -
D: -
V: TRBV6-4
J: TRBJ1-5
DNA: TGTGCCAGCAGTGCCCAGGGAGGGGGCAATCAGCCCCAGCATTTT
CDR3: CASSAQGGGNQPQHF